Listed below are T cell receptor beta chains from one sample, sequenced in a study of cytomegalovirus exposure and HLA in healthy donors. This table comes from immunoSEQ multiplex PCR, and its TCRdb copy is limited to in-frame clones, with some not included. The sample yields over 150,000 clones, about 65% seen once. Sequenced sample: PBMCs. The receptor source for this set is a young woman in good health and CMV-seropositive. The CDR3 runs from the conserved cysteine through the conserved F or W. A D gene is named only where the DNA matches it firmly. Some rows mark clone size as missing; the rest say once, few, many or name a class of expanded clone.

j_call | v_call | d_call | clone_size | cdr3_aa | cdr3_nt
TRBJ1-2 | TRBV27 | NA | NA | CASSLRWGEGYTF | TGTGCCAGCAGTTTACGTTGGGGGGAGGGCTACACCTTC
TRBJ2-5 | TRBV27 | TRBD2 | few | CASSQPGREETQYF | TGTGCCAGCAGTCAACCTGGGAGGGAGGAGACCCAGTACTTC
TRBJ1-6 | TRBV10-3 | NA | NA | CAISATGRKDSPLHF | TGTGCCATCAGTGCCACGGGGAGAAAAGATTCACCCCTCCACTTT
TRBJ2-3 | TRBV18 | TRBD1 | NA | CASSEGTADTQYF | TGTGCCAGCTCAGAAGGGACAGCAGATACGCAGTATTTT
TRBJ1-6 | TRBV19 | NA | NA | CASSIDLWGGRNSPLHF | TGTGCCAGTAGTATAGATCTTTGGGGGGGACGAAATTCACCCCTCCACTTT
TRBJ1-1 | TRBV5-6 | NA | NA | CASSSNYVLVNTEAFF | TGTGCCAGCAGCTCTAATTATGTACTAGTGAACACTGAAGCTTTCTTT
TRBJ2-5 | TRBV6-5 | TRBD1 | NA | CASSYSTGGGETQYF | TGTGCCAGCAGTTACTCGACAGGGGGCGGGGAGACCCAGTACTTC
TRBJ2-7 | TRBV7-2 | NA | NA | CASSLAGGTYEQYF | TGTGCCAGCAGCTTAGCGGGGGGTACCTACGAGCAGTACTTC
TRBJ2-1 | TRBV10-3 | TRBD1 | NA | CAIREEQGVYNEQFF | TGTGCCATCAGGGAGGAACAGGGGGTATACAATGAGCAGTTCTTC
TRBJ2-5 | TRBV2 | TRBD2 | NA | CASSLAERGETQYF | TGTGCCAGCTCGCTAGCGGAAAGAGGAGAGACCCAGTACTTC
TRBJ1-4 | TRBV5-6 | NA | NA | CASSFGGDEKLFF | TGTGCCAGCAGCTTCGGTGGTGATGAAAAACTGTTTTTT
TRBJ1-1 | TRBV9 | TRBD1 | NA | CASSRRGQGEAFF | TGTGCCAGCAGCCGAAGAGGACAGGGTGAAGCTTTCTTT
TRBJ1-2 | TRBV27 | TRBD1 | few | CASSPGQGYGYTF | TGTGCCAGCAGCCCGGGACAGGGTTATGGCTACACCTTC
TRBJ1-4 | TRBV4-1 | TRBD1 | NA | CASSQVTGVGEKLFF | TGCGCCAGCAGCCAAGTCACAGGGGTAGGGGAAAAACTGTTTTTT
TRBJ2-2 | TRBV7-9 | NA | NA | CASSSGVLFF | TGTGCCAGCAGCTCCGGTGTGCTGTTTTTT
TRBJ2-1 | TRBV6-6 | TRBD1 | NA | CASTHRQGRNNEQFF | TGTGCCAGCACCCACCGACAGGGGCGAAACAATGAGCAGTTCTTC
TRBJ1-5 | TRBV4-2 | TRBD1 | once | CASSQAIRTGGNQPQHF | TGTGCCAGCAGCCAAGCAATTCGGACAGGTGGGAATCAGCCCCAGCATTTT
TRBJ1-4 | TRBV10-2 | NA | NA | CASSEQNSNEKLFF | TGCGCCAGCAGTGAACAGAATTCTAATGAAAAACTGTTTTTT
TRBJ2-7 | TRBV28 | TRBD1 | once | CASTSRDRIIYEQYF | TGTGCCAGCACCTCCCGGGACAGGATCATCTACGAGCAGTACTTC
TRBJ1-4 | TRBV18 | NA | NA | CASSPTATNEKLFF | TGTGCCAGCTCACCAACGGCAACTAATGAAAAACTGTTTTTT
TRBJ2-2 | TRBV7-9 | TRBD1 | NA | CASSYHRDRRTGELFF | TGTGCCAGCAGCTATCACCGGGACAGAAGAACCGGGGAGCTGTTTTTT